Included here is one T cell receptor beta chain sequence, with context. The PCR used 60 Vbeta and 13 Jbeta primers. Clones were sequenced by immunoSEQ multiplex PCR, and TCRdb holds only the in-frame ones, with some missing. The data show just under 150,000 clones, 75% to 90% seen once. All the people who gave samples were healthy bone marrow donors. The length of the CDR3 is 15 residues. V gave up 0 bases and J gave up 4 bases; unmatched junction bases: 4. Per germline, CDR1 SGHRS and CDR2 YFSETQ. The sample originates from a study of cytomegalovirus exposure and HLA in healthy donors. Study at large: About 80 million unique TCRs, all from HLA-typed donors, were included in an early release of the data.

Sequencing used PBMCs. The rearrangement uses TRBV5-1 and TRBJ1-3; TRBD1 matches 7 bases. The sequence came from a woman aged 30 to 39 in good health and CMV-seronegative. The CDR3 spells CASSLDRGGGNTIYF. The CDR3 bases are TGCGCCAGCAGCTTGGACAGGGGAGGAGGAAACACCATATATTTT. The full variable domain, its missing parts supplied by reference TRBV5-1 and TRBJ1-3, is KAGVTQTPRYLIKTRGQQVTLSCSPISGHRSVSWYQQTPGQGLQFLFEYFSETQRNKGNFPGRFSGRQFSNSRSEMNVSTLELGDSALYLCASSLDRGGGNTIYFGEGSWLTVV.